The clone carrying this T cell receptor beta chain is judged large. Its antigen is unknown. This record belongs to a study of vaccination and CD4 T cells after COVID-19. Study-wide context: In the control cultures, a CEFX pool, an HIV-1 Nef pool, or no peptide was supplied. General study findings and limits: Relatively small numbers of convalescent patients were studied, with no early post-infection timepoints included.

Cultured CD4+ T cells had their DNA profiled by the Oncomine TCR Beta short-read assay. Genomic DNA extraction was carried out from cultured CD4+ T cells. Each CDR3 protein gets one entry after TCRdb re-called the PCR reads with MiXCR. The sample records roughly 6,700 distinct CDR3 sequences, approximately 35% being singletons. Specified treatment: roughly nine-day PBMC culture with coronavirus spike peptide pools or control peptides (ViraFEST assay). Unexposed donor CD4+ T cells predated the COVID-19 pandemic, collected 2011-2018. The CDR3 spans 14 residues. Trimming pared 5 bases from V and 6 bases from J, leaving 16 bases between. CDR1 and CDR2 from the germline V gene are SGHTA and FQGTGA.

This TCR derives from a human donor in good health. V gene TRBV7-3 combines with J gene TRBJ1-1, with a weak D call TRBD1 (5 bases). Input material: CD4+ T cells from blood, cultured in vitro. CDR3 bases: TGTGCCAGCAGCCTAGGGGTGGGGGTTCCTGAAGCTTTCTTT. It encodes CASSLGVGVPEAFF.